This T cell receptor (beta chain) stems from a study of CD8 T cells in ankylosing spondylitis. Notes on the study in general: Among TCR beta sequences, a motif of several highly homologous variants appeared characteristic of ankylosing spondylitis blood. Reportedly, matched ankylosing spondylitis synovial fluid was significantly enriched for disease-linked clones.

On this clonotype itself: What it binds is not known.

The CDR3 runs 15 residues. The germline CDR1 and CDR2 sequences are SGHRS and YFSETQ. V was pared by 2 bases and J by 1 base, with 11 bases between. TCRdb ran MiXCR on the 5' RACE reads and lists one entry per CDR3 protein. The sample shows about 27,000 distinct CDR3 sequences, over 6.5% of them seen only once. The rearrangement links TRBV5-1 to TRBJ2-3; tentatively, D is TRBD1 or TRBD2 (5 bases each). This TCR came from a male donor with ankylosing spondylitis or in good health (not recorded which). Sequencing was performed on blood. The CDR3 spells CASSFLGDRTDTQYF. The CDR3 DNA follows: TGCGCCAGCAGCTTTTTGGGGGACCGCACAGATACGCAGTATTTT.